A selection of T cell receptor beta chains follows, all from one sample in a study of cytomegalovirus exposure and HLA in healthy donors. The data were produced by immunoSEQ multiplex PCR, yet TCRdb's version contains in-frame clones alone and is incomplete. Among about 190,000 clones, 80% to 85% were seen once, and the ten largest hold 2.1%. Source material: PBMCs. Receptor source: a woman younger than 35 in good health and CMV-seropositive. Both conserved end residues are part of each CDR3. Fields, in order: J gene, clone size, V gene, CDR3 protein. Where a row states a size, it is once, few, many or the class of an expanded clone; other rows omit it.

>NA|NA|TRBV27
CASSFEGTYSYEQYF
>TRBJ2-5|NA|TRBV7-9
CASSREGSGTQYF
>TRBJ2-5|NA|TRBV2
CASKIESRIETQYF
>TRBJ1-5|NA|TRBV4-3
CASSQVEGGQPQHF
>TRBJ1-5|NA|TRBV6-6
CAIGRGGRDQPQHF
>TRBJ2-6|NA|TRBV6-6
CASTGLVPGANVLTF
>TRBJ1-2|NA|TRBV5-4
CASSAIGGHGYTF
>TRBJ2-3|NA|TRBV6-1
CASSDRGADTQYF
>TRBJ1-5|NA|TRBV19
CASAGQPFNQPQHF
>TRBJ1-4|once|TRBV2
CASKGQLSTNEKLFF
>TRBJ2-1|NA|TRBV7-9
CAIALPEGEQFF
>NA|NA|TRBV30
CAWSPPYEQYF
>TRBJ1-5|few|TRBV9
CASSPGSNRINQPQHF
>TRBJ1-2|NA|TRBV25-1
CASSERNYGYTF
>TRBJ2-5|NA|TRBV5-4
CASSERGGGETQYF
>TRBJ2-5|NA|TRBV13
CASSDNRETQYF
>TRBJ2-4|NA|TRBV11-2
CASSLDLSGVVKNIQYF
>TRBJ1-2|NA|TRBV27
CASGNPGFHYGYTF
>TRBJ2-5|NA|TRBV4-1
CASSHPSGSGNKRRTQYF
>TRBJ1-3|NA|TRBV15
CATSTDRESSGNTIYF
>TRBJ2-2|NA|TRBV27
CASNSYRGHTGELFF
>TRBJ1-1|NA|TRBV5-1
CASSLDRGGWDTEAFF
>TRBJ2-5|NA|TRBV5-4
CASSAGTSPKQETQYF
>TRBJ1-2|NA|TRBV9
CASSVYFSYGYTF
>TRBJ1-2|NA|TRBV27
CASSLLSPPRGYTF
>TRBJ1-6|NA|TRBV7-2
CASSFSPGPSSYNSPLHF
>TRBJ2-7|NA|TRBV7-2
CTSNAGESPYEQYF
>TRBJ2-5|NA|TRBV5-1
CASSPAGPQGGEQYF
>TRBJ2-3|NA|TRBV30
CAWSVRLPTDTQYF
>TRBJ2-1|NA|TRBV5-4
CASSLVRDGNEQFF
>TRBJ1-5|NA|TRBV30
CAWTRQPQHF
>TRBJ1-3|NA|TRBV29-1
CSVARTGNTIYF
>TRBJ2-7|NA|TRBV19
CASSRQGDEHEQYF
>TRBJ1-5|NA|TRBV18
CASSSLTARNQPQHF
>TRBJ1-6|NA|TRBV5-1
CASSLASSQSSPLHF
>TRBJ1-2|NA|TRBV5-1
CASSSGIGPGYGYTF
>TRBJ1-6|few|TRBV30
CAWSVDRDSPLHF
>TRBJ1-1|NA|TRBV13
CASSVDRANTEAFF
>TRBJ1-4|NA|TRBV5-6
CASKKTFARGKLFF
>TRBJ2-1|NA|TRBV9
CASSAFPTSGAYNEQFF
>TRBJ1-1|NA|TRBV7-9
CASSLRQGWDTEAFF
>TRBJ2-3|NA|TRBV6-6
CASSYRLSTDTQYF
>TRBJ1-2|medium-sized|TRBV7-9
CASSLVGGREDGYTF
>TRBJ2-1|NA|TRBV5-4
CASSTAAGSYNEQFF
>TRBJ1-1|NA|TRBV9
CASSARTGATTEAFF
>TRBJ2-2|NA|TRBV11-2
CASHHAGGLYTGELFF
>TRBJ2-3|NA|TRBV5-1
CASSMEVDTQYF
>TRBJ2-6|NA|TRBV19
CASSMWVQGAFLTLSGANVLTF
>TRBJ2-3|NA|TRBV23-1
CASSRDLGLVTDTQYF
>TRBJ2-2|NA|TRBV9
CASSVRGTGPGELFF
>TRBJ1-2|NA|TRBV7-9
CASSFGGYGYTF
>TRBJ2-1|NA|TRBV11-2
CASGAGGIYNEQFF